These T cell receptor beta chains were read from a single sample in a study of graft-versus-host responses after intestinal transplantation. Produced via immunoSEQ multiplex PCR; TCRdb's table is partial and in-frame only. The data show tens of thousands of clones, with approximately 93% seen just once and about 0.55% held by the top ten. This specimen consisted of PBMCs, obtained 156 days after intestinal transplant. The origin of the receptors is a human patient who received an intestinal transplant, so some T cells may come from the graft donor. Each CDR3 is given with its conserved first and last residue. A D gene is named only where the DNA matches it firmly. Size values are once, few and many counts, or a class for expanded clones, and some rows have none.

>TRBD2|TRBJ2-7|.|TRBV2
TGTGCCAGCAGTGAAAAACTCGCTAGCGGGGGGGCCTACGAGCAGTACTTC
CASSEKLASGGAYEQYF
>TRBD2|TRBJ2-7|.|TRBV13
TGTGCCAGCACCCCCGGGTCGGGAGGAGGATACGAGCAGTACTTC
CASTPGSGGGYEQYF
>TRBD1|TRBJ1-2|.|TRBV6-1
TGTGCCAGCAGCCCGACAGGGGCGGACTATGGCTACACCTTC
CASSPTGADYGYTF
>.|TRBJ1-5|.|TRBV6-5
TGTGCCAGCAGTTACGGGGGTAGCAATCAGCCCCAGCATTTT
CASSYGGSNQPQHF
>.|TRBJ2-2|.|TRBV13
TGTGCCAGCAGCTTACTTTCCGTCAACTACACCGGGGAGCTGTTTTTT
CASSLLSVNYTGELFF
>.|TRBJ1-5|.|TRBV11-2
TGTGCCAGCAGCTTAGACTTCAATCAGCCCCAGCATTTT
CASSLDFNQPQHF
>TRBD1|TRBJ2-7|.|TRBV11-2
TGTGCCAGCAGCCAGATCAAGGGACAGGAGTGGAACCGTCTCTACGAGCAGTACTTC
CASSQIKGQEWNRLYEQYF
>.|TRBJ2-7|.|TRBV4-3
TGCGCCAGCAGCCAAGATCGGGACCTCTACGAGCAGTACTTC
CASSQDRDLYEQYF
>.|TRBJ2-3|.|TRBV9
TGTGCCAGCACCATTGGAGGGGGTAACACAGATACGCAGTATTTT
CASTIGGGNTDTQYF
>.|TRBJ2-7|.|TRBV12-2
TGTGCAAGTCGCTTAGGTTTAGGGACAGGGTTATATGGCGAGCAGTACTTC
CASRLGLGTGLYGEQYF
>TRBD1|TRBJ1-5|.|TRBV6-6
TGTGCCAGCAGTTCGGCCGGGACAGGGTTCGGTCAGCCCCAGCATTTT
CASSSAGTGFGQPQHF
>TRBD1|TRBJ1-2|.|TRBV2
TGTGCCAGCAGGGCCGGACAGGCGAACTATGGCTACACCTTC
CASRAGQANYGYTF
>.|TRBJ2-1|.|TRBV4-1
TGCGCCAGCAGCCGATCCGATCTCGGGTCCAATGAGCAGTTCTTC
CASSRSDLGSNEQFF
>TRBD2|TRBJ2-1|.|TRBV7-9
TGTGCCAGCGAAGCGGGGGGGTACAATGAGCAGTTCTTC
CASEAGGYNEQFF
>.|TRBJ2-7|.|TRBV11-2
TGTGCCAGCAGCTTTTTTGGAGTCCCCTACTACGAGCAGTACTTC
CASSFFGVPYYEQYF
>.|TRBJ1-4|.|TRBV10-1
TGCGCCAGCAGTGAGTACTCAACAGGTGAAAAACTGTTTTTT
CASSEYSTGEKLFF
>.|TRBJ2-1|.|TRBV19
TGTGCCAGTACCCTAACACAGGGCTCCTACAATGAGCAGTTCTTC
CASTLTQGSYNEQFF
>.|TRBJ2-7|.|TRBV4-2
TGTGCCAGCAGCTCCTCAACCGGGGACGACGAGCAGTACTTC
CASSSSTGDDEQYF
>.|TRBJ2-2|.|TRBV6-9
TGTGCCAGCAGTTACGTGGAATCCGGGGAGCTGTTTTTT
CASSYVESGELFF
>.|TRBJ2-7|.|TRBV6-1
TGTGCCAGCAGTGAAGCACAGGGTTATCGCCAATACGAGCAGTACTTC
CASSEAQGYRQYEQYF
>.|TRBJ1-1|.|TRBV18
TGTGCCAGCTCAGAGAACACTGAAGCTTTCTTT
CASSENTEAFF
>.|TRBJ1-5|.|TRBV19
TGTGCCAGTAGTAACCCGGGGCCCCAGCATTTT
CASSNPGPQHF
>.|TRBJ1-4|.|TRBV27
TGTGCCAGCAGTGTTGGGGGGAATGAAAAACTGTTTTTT
CASSVGGNEKLFF
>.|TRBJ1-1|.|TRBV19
TGTGCCAGTAGTATATGGCCAGGAGGGGACCTGAACACTGAAGCTTTCTTT
CASSIWPGGDLNTEAFF
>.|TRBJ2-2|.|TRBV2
TGTGCCAGCGCCACAGGGATGAACGCCGGGGAGCTGTTTTTT
CASATGMNAGELFF
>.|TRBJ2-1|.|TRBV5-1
TGCGCCAGCAGCTTGGCTAGGGCGCGCTACAATGAGCAGTTCTTC
CASSLARARYNEQFF
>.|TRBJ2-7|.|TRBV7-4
TGTGCCAGCAGCTTCCTGGGTCCCCCCTACGAGCAGTACTTC
CASSFLGPPYEQYF
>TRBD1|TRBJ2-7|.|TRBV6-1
TGTGCCAGCAGTGAAGGGACAGGTGCCTCCTACGAGCAGTACTTC
CASSEGTGASYEQYF
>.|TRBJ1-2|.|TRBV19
TGTGCCAGTAGTACCAGATCGAGGGGTGGAATTGCTGGCTACACCTTC
CASSTRSRGGIAGYTF
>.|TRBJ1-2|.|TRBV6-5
TGTGCCAGCAGCAGGCTTAACTATGGCTACACCTTC
CASSRLNYGYTF
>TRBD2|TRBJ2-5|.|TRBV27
TGTGCCAGCAGTAGTACTAGCGGGGTGTACCAAGAGACCCAGTACTTC
CASSSTSGVYQETQYF
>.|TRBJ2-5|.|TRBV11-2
TGTGCCAGCAGCCTAAACACACAAGAGACCCAGTACTTC
CASSLNTQETQYF
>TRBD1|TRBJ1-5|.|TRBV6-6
TGTGCCAGCAGTTCGGGACAGGGGTATAGCAATCAGCCCCAGCATTTT
CASSSGQGYSNQPQHF
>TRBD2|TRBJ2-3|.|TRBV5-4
TGTGCCAGCAGGCCCCTAGCGGAGTTCACAGATACGCAGTATTTT
CASRPLAEFTDTQYF
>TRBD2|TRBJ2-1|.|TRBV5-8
TGTGCCAGCAGCCCCCCGGGGGGGCCCGTTTCTAATGAGCAGTTCTTC
CASSPPGGPVSNEQFF
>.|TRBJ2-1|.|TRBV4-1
TGCGCCAGCACCGCACGAGGGCCCGATTCCTACAATGAGCAGTTCTTC
CASTARGPDSYNEQFF
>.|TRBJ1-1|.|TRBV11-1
TGTGCCAGCAGCTTAGAGGGGGTGTTAACTGAAGCTTTCTTT
CASSLEGVLTEAFF
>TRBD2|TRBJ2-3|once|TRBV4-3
TGCGCCAGCAGCCAGACCCCTAGCGGGGACCCGACAGATACGCAGTATTTT
CASSQTPSGDPTDTQYF
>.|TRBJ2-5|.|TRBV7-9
TGTGCCAGCAGCTTAGTGTCGGGGCGGTTGGAGACCCAGTACTTC
CASSLVSGRLETQYF
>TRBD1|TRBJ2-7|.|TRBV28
TGTGCCAGTTCCGAGGGGGACAGGGAAATTTACGAGCAGTACTTC
CASSEGDREIYEQYF
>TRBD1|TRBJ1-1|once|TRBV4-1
TGCGCCAGCAGCCAAATACCGGGACAGGGATTGACTGAAGCTTTCTTT
CASSQIPGQGLTEAFF
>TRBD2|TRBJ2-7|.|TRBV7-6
TGTGCCAGCAGCTTAGCGCGGTTAGCGGGGTACGAGCAGTACTTC
CASSLARLAGYEQYF
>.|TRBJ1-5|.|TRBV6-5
TGTGCCAGCAGTTACTCTATCACGGGGTTACAGCCCCAGCATTTT
CASSYSITGLQPQHF
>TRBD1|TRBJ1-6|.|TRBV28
TGTGCCAGCTCGGACCGGGACAGGGACAATTCACCCCTCCACTTT
CASSDRDRDNSPLHF
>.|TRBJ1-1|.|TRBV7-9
TGTGCCAGCTCCACCCCCGGGGGGTCTGAAGCTTTCTTT
CASSTPGGSEAFF
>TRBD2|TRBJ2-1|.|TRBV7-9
TGTGCCAGCAGCCCACATACCTCCGGGACTAGCGGGAGGAATGAGCAGTTCTTC
CASSPHTSGTSGRNEQFF
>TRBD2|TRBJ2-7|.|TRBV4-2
TGTGCCAGCAACCAACTGGCGGGGGGAATCTACGAGCAGTACTTC
CASNQLAGGIYEQYF
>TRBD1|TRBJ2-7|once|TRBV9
TGTGCCAGCAGCGTCCTTGGGACAGCAAACTACGAGCAGTACTTC
CASSVLGTANYEQYF
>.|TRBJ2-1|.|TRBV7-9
TGTGCCGGGGGGCGCGACGACAATGAGCAGTTCTTC
CAGGRDDNEQFF
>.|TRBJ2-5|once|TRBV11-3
TGTGCCAGCAGCTCCTGGGTATATACCCAGTACTTC
CASSSWVYTQYF
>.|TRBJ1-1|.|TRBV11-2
TGTGCCAGCAGCTCACTCCGGGCTTTCTTT
CASSSLRAFF
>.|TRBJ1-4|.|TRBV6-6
TGTGCCAGCAGTTACCCCGGGGGGGCTTCTAATGAAAAACTGTTTTTT
CASSYPGGASNEKLFF
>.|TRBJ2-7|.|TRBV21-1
TGTGCCAGCAGCAAAGCTCCCGCCAGGGGGAAAGTCTACGAGCAGTACTTC
CASSKAPARGKVYEQYF
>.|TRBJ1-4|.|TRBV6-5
TGTGCCAGCAGTCCACCTGTTGAAAAACTGTTTTTT
CASSPPVEKLFF
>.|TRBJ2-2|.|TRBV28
TGTGCCAGCGTGCAAGGGAACACCGGGGAGCTGTTTTTT
CASVQGNTGELFF
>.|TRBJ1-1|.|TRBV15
TGTGCCACCAGCCAACCCCGGGACTTGTTGCACACTGAAGCTTTCTTT
CATSQPRDLLHTEAFF
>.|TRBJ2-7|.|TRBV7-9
TGTGCCAGCAGCCGGGACAACTCCTACGAGCAGTACTTC
CASSRDNSYEQYF
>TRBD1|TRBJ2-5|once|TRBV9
TGTGCCAGCAGCGTTGAGACAGGGACGCCACAAGAGACCCAGTACTTC
CASSVETGTPQETQYF
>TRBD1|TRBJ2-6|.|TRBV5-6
TGTGCCAGCAGCCATCTAAGACAGGGGTCGGGTTCTGGGGCCAACGTCCTGACTTTC
CASSHLRQGSGSGANVLTF